The rows below give T cell receptor beta chains drawn from one sample of a study of cytomegalovirus exposure and HLA in healthy donors. Using immunoSEQ multiplex PCR, the repertoire was profiled, and TCRdb retains in-frame clones only, with some absent. The sample shows about 140,000 clones, 76% of them seen only once. The sample consisted of PBMCs. The receptors originated from a male donor in good health and CMV-seronegative. The CDR3 runs from the conserved cysteine through the conserved F or W. The order of the fields is J gene, V gene, clone size, D gene, CDR3 protein, CDR3 DNA. A D gene is named only where the DNA matches it firmly. Clone size is stated in some rows and not others, as once, few, many or a class when expanded.

j_call: TRBJ2-2
v_call: TRBV9
clone_size: -
d_call: -
cdr3_aa: CASSVGQGRYTGELFF
cdr3_nt: TGTGCCAGCAGCGTAGGTCAGGGCAGGTACACCGGGGAGCTGTTTTTT

j_call: TRBJ2-3
v_call: TRBV30
clone_size: once
d_call: TRBD2
cdr3_aa: CAQDRGVSTDTQYF
cdr3_nt: TGTGCCCAGGACCGGGGGGTTAGCACAGATACGCAGTATTTT

j_call: TRBJ2-3
v_call: TRBV29-1
clone_size: few
d_call: TRBD2
cdr3_aa: CSVEGLESDTQYF
cdr3_nt: TGCAGCGTTGAGGGACTAGAGTCAGATACGCAGTATTTT

j_call: TRBJ2-1
v_call: TRBV19
clone_size: -
d_call: TRBD2
cdr3_aa: CASSILAGGRNEQFF
cdr3_nt: TGTGCCAGTAGTATCTTAGCGGGAGGTCGGAATGAGCAGTTCTTC

j_call: TRBJ1-6
v_call: TRBV6-5
clone_size: -
d_call: -
cdr3_aa: CASREYNSPLHF
cdr3_nt: TGTGCCAGCAGGGAGTATAATTCACCCCTCCACTTT

j_call: TRBJ2-7
v_call: TRBV6-5
clone_size: -
d_call: -
cdr3_aa: CASSLTGMSYEQYF
cdr3_nt: TGTGCCAGCAGCCTCACAGGGATGTCCTACGAGCAGTACTTC

j_call: TRBJ1-3
v_call: TRBV5-1
clone_size: -
d_call: -
cdr3_aa: CASSLGHGGGNTIYF
cdr3_nt: TGCGCCAGCAGCTTGGGGCACGGCGGCGGAAACACCATATATTTT

j_call: TRBJ2-5
v_call: TRBV5-4
clone_size: few
d_call: TRBD2
cdr3_aa: CASSLAGLAGGGQETQYF
cdr3_nt: TGTGCCAGCAGCTTGGCCGGACTAGCGGGGGGGGGCCAAGAGACCCAGTACTTC

j_call: TRBJ1-1
v_call: TRBV5-1
clone_size: -
d_call: TRBD1
cdr3_aa: CASSRDRGGNTEAFF
cdr3_nt: TGCGCCAGCTCCCGGGACAGGGGGGGGAACACTGAAGCTTTCTTT

j_call: TRBJ2-5
v_call: TRBV7-3
clone_size: few
d_call: TRBD2
cdr3_aa: CASSSDSGRTQYF
cdr3_nt: TGTGCCAGCAGCTCTGATAGCGGGAGAACCCAGTACTTC

j_call: TRBJ2-2
v_call: TRBV7-8
clone_size: once
d_call: -
cdr3_aa: CASSLNRLITGELFF
cdr3_nt: TGTGCCAGCAGCTTGAACAGGCTTATCACCGGGGAGCTGTTTTTT

j_call: TRBJ1-2
v_call: TRBV28
clone_size: few
d_call: -
cdr3_aa: CATRPGSLAYGYTF
cdr3_nt: TGTGCCACCCGCCCAGGTTCCCTAGCCTATGGCTACACCTTC

j_call: TRBJ1-1
v_call: TRBV5-4
clone_size: -
d_call: -
cdr3_aa: CASSPRNTEAFF
cdr3_nt: TGTGCCAGCAGCCCGCGTAACACTGAAGCTTTCTTT

j_call: TRBJ2-5
v_call: TRBV7-2
clone_size: few
d_call: -
cdr3_aa: CASSPSARETQYF
cdr3_nt: TGTGCCAGCAGCCCCAGTGCACGAGAGACCCAGTACTTC

j_call: TRBJ2-7
v_call: TRBV11-2
clone_size: -
d_call: -
cdr3_aa: CASSLGGSGPYEQYF
cdr3_nt: TGTGCCAGCAGCTTAGGGGGTAGCGGCCCCTACGAGCAGTACTTC

j_call: TRBJ2-7
v_call: TRBV6-5
clone_size: -
d_call: TRBD2
cdr3_aa: CASSYGTSGSYEQYF
cdr3_nt: TGTGCCAGCAGTTACGGGACTAGCGGGAGCTACGAGCAGTACTTC

j_call: TRBJ2-7
v_call: TRBV18
clone_size: -
d_call: -
cdr3_aa: CASSPPAEEGPYEQYF
cdr3_nt: TGTGCCAGCTCACCACCTGCCGAGGAAGGCCCCTACGAGCAGTACTTC

j_call: TRBJ1-3
v_call: TRBV14
clone_size: -
d_call: -
cdr3_aa: CASSQDNYAGASGNTIYF
cdr3_nt: TGTGCCAGCAGCCAAGATAACTACGCGGGCGCGTCTGGAAACACCATATATTTT

j_call: TRBJ2-1
v_call: TRBV2
clone_size: -
d_call: -
cdr3_aa: CASSSGLLYEQFF
cdr3_nt: TGTGCCAGCAGTAGCGGTTTGCTTTATGAGCAGTTCTTC

j_call: TRBJ2-1
v_call: TRBV5-1
clone_size: -
d_call: -
cdr3_aa: CASSAGRSGNEQFF
cdr3_nt: TGCGCCAGCAGCGCCGGGAGATCCGGCAATGAGCAGTTCTTC

j_call: TRBJ2-1
v_call: TRBV27
clone_size: few
d_call: -
cdr3_aa: CASSLLGLYNEQFF
cdr3_nt: TGTGCCAGCAGTTTGTTAGGACTTTACAATGAGCAGTTCTTC

j_call: TRBJ2-1
v_call: TRBV27
clone_size: few
d_call: -
cdr3_aa: CASRLYNEQFF
cdr3_nt: TGTGCCAGCAGACTCTACAATGAGCAGTTCTTC